The 10 T cell receptor beta chains presented below share a single source sample, sequenced in a study of cytomegalovirus exposure and HLA in healthy donors. PCR was performed using 60 Vbeta and 13 Jbeta primers. Assay: immunoSEQ multiplex PCR; the TCRdb copy retains only in-frame clones and omits some. This table has about 100,000 clones, 10% appearing once. Sequencing was carried out using PBMCs. The source of these receptors is a man aged 35 to 55 in good health and CMV-seropositive.

This clone is judged medium-sized (0.01 to 0.1%). The chain employs TRBV27 and TRBJ2-2; a weak D match, TRBD1 (7 bases). This CDR3 has 16 residues. Trimming removed 3 bases at V and 3 bases at J, with 14 bases between. The V gene's germline CDR1 is MNHEY and CDR2 SMNVEV (reference sequence). Here the CDR3 reads CASSFKGAGYTGELFF. The DNA of the CDR3 is TGTGCCAGCAGTTTTAAGGGGGCGGGGTACACCGGGGAGCTGTTTTTT.

This rearrangement joins TRBV4-3 to TRBJ2-3; 10 nucleotides match TRBD2. Trimming took 4 bases from V and 2 from J; bases not matched to a gene: 3. The CDR3 extends over 15 amino acids. Germline values: CDR1 LGHNA, CDR2 YSLEER. CDR3 DNA sequence: TGCGCCAGCAGCCTACTAGCGGGAAACACAGATACGCAGTATTTT. Protein product: CASSLLAGNTDTQYF.

This clone came up a few times. This chain links TRBV2 with TRBJ2-3, with a possible D match to TRBD2 (6 bases). This CDR3 spans 15 amino acids. V dropped 7 bases and J dropped 1 base, with 15 bases sitting between them. Germline CDR1 and CDR2: SNHLY and FYNNEI. The CDR3 sequence is CASKAGGVRTDTQYF. The CDR3 DNA reads as TGTGCCAGCAAGGCGGGCGGGGTCCGCACAGATACGCAGTATTTT.

This clone occurred once. V is TRBV11-2 and J is TRBJ2-5; 10 nucleotides align to TRBD1. The CDR3 covers 15 residues. V lost 1 base and J lost 3; bases outside the gene matches: 2. Germline V gene sequence: CDR1 SGHAT, CDR2 FQNNGV. CDR3 residues: CASSLGGQGEETQYF. The DNA for the CDR3 is TGTGCCAGCAGCTTAGGAGGACAGGGGGAAGAGACCCAGTACTTC.

V and J are TRBV7-6 and TRBJ1-2, with TRBD1 matching over 9 bases. CDR1 and CDR2 (germline): SGHVS, FNYEAQ. The CDR3 extends over 14 amino acids. Trimming cost V 3 bases and J 8 bases; bases outside gene matches: 7. Written as DNA, the CDR3 is TGTGCCAGCAGCTTCGGGACAGGGCTGAGAGGCTACACCTTC. This codes for CASSFGTGLRGYTF.

The V and J genes are TRBV11-2 and TRBJ2-7; 11 nucleotides agree with TRBD2. The CDR3 extends over 14 amino acids. The V gene's germline CDR1 is SGHAT and CDR2 FQNNGV. V dropped 3 bases and J dropped 7; count of bases not matched to a gene: 5. The CDR3 loop is CASSFSGRAREQYF. The CDR3 coding sequence is TGTGCCAGCAGCTTTAGCGGGAGGGCCAGGGAGCAGTACTTC.

This clone was found a few times. The chain employs TRBV6-5 and TRBJ2-1; no firm D call. Germline CDR1 reads MNHEY; CDR2 reads SVGAGI. The CDR3 has 13 amino acids. V was trimmed by 10 bases and J by 6 bases, leaving 16 bases between them. This chain's CDR3 is CATYQWSGNEQFF. The CDR3 DNA is TGTGCCACCTATCAATGGTCGGGCAATGAGCAGTTCTTC.

This rearrangement joins TRBV20-1 to TRBJ2-7; D remains unclear. Trimming removed 1 base at V and 3 bases at J, with 4 bases between. The CDR3 has 11 residues. Germline assignment: CDR1 DFQATT and CDR2 SNEGSKA (reference sequence). The CDR3 protein is CSARVSYEQYF. The CDR3 DNA reads as TGCAGTGCTAGAGTCAGCTACGAGCAGTACTTC.

The J gene is TRBJ2-5, the V gene TRBV9; 7 nucleotides line up with TRBD1. With the DNA end fitting TRBJ2-7 better, the J assignment may be wrong. CDR3 size: 15 residues. Germline V CDR1 and CDR2: SGDLS, YYNGEE. CDR3 DNA sequence: TGTGCCAGCAGCAGACGGGACAGTCGGGCCTACGAGCAGTACTTC. Its protein product is CASSRRDSRAYEQYF.

This clone has only a few counts. Other nucleotide sequences in the sample specify the same CDR3. V usage is TRBV14 and J usage is TRBJ1-1, with D unresolved. The CDR3 runs 13 residues. Per germline, CDR1 SGHDN and CDR2 FVKESK. The ends were cut back, 4 bases at V and 4 bases at J, with 10 bases in the middle. The chain's CDR3 is CASSPSSGTEAFF. DNA for the CDR3: TGTGCCAGCAGCCCTTCGAGTGGCACTGAAGCTTTCTTT.